Below, 8 T cell receptor beta chains from the same sample are listed, as sequenced in a study of blood T cells in healthy people across ages. A second PCR, run for about 6 to 11 cycles, used a sample-barcoded 5' primer plus a J-beta primer mix. TCRdb fed the 5' RACE reads into MiXCR, producing one record per CDR3 protein. The sample consists of about 1.6 million distinct CDR3 sequences, around 36% of them appearing once. Sequencing was performed on blood. The receptors stem from a woman in her 30s in good health.

This clonotype was detected only a few times. The J gene is TRBJ2-7, the V gene TRBV7-3, with TRBD2 identical over 8 bases. This CDR3 is 15 amino acids long. Trimming at V came to 4 bases and at J to 5 bases, leaving 10 bases not matched to a gene. The germline CDR1 and CDR2 sequences are SGHTA and FQGTGA. The CDR3 region has the DNA TGTGCCAGCAGCTCAGGCCCCAGCGGGGGCCACGAGCAGTACTTC. It yields the protein CASSSGPSGGHEQYF. Full variable domain (remainder filled in from reference TRBV7-3 and TRBJ2-7): GAGVSQTPSNKVTEKGKYVELRCDPISGHTALYWYRQSLGQGPEFLIYFQGTGAADDSGLPNDRFFAVRPEGSVSTLKIQRTERGDSAVYLCASSSGPSGGHEQYFGPGTRLTVT.

Notes on this clonotype: Germline and junction disagree at one end, which may indicate a read error. This chain connects TRBV20-1 to TRBJ2-5, with TRBD2 as a possible D gene (5 bases). The CDR3 totals 14 residues. In germline, CDR1 is DFQATT, CDR2 SNEGSKA (reference sequence). CDR3 nucleotides: TGCAGTGCTAGCGTCGCGAGGGTCCAAGAGACCCCGTACTTC. Translation: CSASVARVQETPYF.

This clonotype was picked up a small number of times. The chain uses TRBV20-1 and TRBJ2-6; D is perhaps TRBD1 or TRBD2 (5 bases each). Germline V gene lookup returns CDR1 DFQATT and CDR2 SNEGSKA (reference sequence). The CDR3 runs to 14 residues. V lost 6 bases, J lost 0 bases, and 9 bases lay in between. The chain's CDR3 is CSAGTGSGANVLTF. The CDR3 coding sequence is TGCAGTGCCGGGACGGGCTCTGGGGCCAACGTCCTGACTTTC.

The chain joins TRBV6-6 to TRBJ2-2; 10 positions match TRBD2. Germline V gene sequence: CDR1 MNHNY, CDR2 SVGAGI (reference sequence). This CDR3 has 15 residues. Unmatched junction bases numbered 4, after V lost 8 bases and J lost 1 base. CDR3 sequence reads: CASRPSGRNTGELFF. Written as DNA, the CDR3 is TGTGCCAGCCGCCCTAGCGGGAGGAACACCGGGGAGCTGTTTTTT.

In its sample, this clonotype was seen a few times. The chain joins TRBV20-1 to TRBJ2-1; 14 nucleotides agree with TRBD2. Trimming took 5 bases from V and 6 from J; bases not matched to a gene: 3. The CDR3 has 14 amino acids. The V gene's germline CDR1 is DFQATT and CDR2 SNEGSKA (reference sequence). The CDR3 protein is CSAGLAGGLNEQFF. The CDR3, as DNA: TGCAGTGCTGGACTAGCGGGGGGCCTCAATGAGCAGTTCTTC.

J is TRBJ2-2 and V is TRBV4-1; 8 bases fit TRBD1. V shed 1 base, J shed 3 bases, and the junction held 10 bases outside the gene matches. The CDR3 contains 18 residues. Germline loops: CDR1 MGHRA, CDR2 YSYEKL. CDR3 DNA sequence: TGCGCCAGCAGCCAAGGAGACAGGGGAGTTTCGGACACCGGGGAGCTGTTTTTT. Translating it yields CASSQGDRGVSDTGELFF.

In regard to this clonotype: One end of the junction varies from germline; a read error may be responsible. The J gene is TRBJ2-1, the V gene TRBV2; TRBD1 matches 7 bases. The germline V gene encodes CDR1 SNHLY and CDR2 FYNNEI. The length of the CDR3 is 11 residues. The CDR3 DNA reads as TGTGCCTGCAGACAGGGAGATGAGCAGTTCTTC. Residues: CACRQGDEQFF.

The CDR3 protein is CSVPPGTSVSNEQYF. The CDR3 DNA reads as TGCAGTGTCCCACCCGGGACTAGCGTTTCCAATGAGCAGTACTTC. The chain links TRBV20-1 to TRBJ2-7; 10 bases match TRBD2. The germline V gene has CDR1 DFQATT and CDR2 SNEGSKA (reference sequence). The CDR3 is 15 residues long. The V segment lost 7 bases and the J segment 7 bases; nucleotides outside the gene matches: 16.